Listed below are T cell receptor beta chains from one sample, sequenced in a study of blood T cell repertoires in COVID-19. Generated by immunoSEQ multiplex PCR, the TCRdb table keeps only in-frame clones and is missing some. The sample lists about 190,000 clones; about 90% were seen once. Source material: peripheral blood. Receptors originate from a middle-aged man with acute or convalescent COVID-19. The CDR3 runs from the conserved cysteine through the conserved F or W. A D gene is named only where the DNA matches it firmly. Size is omitted from some rows. Given values are once, few, many or a class for expanded clones.

>TRBV6-6|TRBD1|TRBJ2-7|NA
TGTGCCAGCAATCCGGGACAGGGACTTTGGGAGCAGTACTTC
CASNPGQGLWEQYF
>TRBV6-5|TRBD2|TRBJ2-1|few
TGTGCCAGCAGTTTCCGGGGACTACGACAGAATGAGCAGTTCTTC
CASSFRGLRQNEQFF
>TRBV28|TRBD2|TRBJ2-3|once
TGTGCCAGCAGTCCCCGACTAGCCGAGCATACGCAGTATTTT
CASSPRLAEHTQYF
>TRBV5-1|NA|TRBJ1-4|NA
TGCGCCAGCAGCTTGGGCCTCGGGGGGGCCCGGAGTGAAAAACTGTTTTTT
CASSLGLGGARSEKLFF
>TRBV28|TRBD1|TRBJ2-7|NA
TGTGCCAGCAGGCCAGGGGGCCGCTCCTACGAGCAGTACTTC
CASRPGGRSYEQYF
>TRBV13|NA|TRBJ2-5|once
TGTGCCAGCAGCCCCCGGGAGCGGCCTGGGGAGACCCAGTACTTC
CASSPRERPGETQYF
>TRBV6-5|NA|TRBJ2-7|NA
TGTGCCAGCAGTTACTCGACTAACGGCTACGAGCAGTACTTC
CASSYSTNGYEQYF
>TRBV5-1|NA|TRBJ2-7|few
TGCGCCAGCAGCTTGGACGGAAATGGGCACGCCGAGCAGTACTTC
CASSLDGNGHAEQYF
>TRBV7-9|TRBD2|TRBJ2-3|NA
TGTGCCAGCAGCGGATGGCGCGGGAGTACAGATACGCAGTATTTT
CASSGWRGSTDTQYF
>TRBV27|NA|TRBJ1-3|NA
TGTGCCAGCAGTACCACAGGATCGGGAAACACCATATATTTT
CASSTTGSGNTIYF
>TRBV5-1|NA|TRBJ1-6|few
TGCGCCAGCAGCTCCATGCCCGGACTTAATTCACCCCTCCACTTT
CASSSMPGLNSPLHF
>TRBV7-8|TRBD1|TRBJ1-2|NA
TGTGCCAGCAGCTCCCGACAGGGGCGACGCTATGGCTACACCTTC
CASSSRQGRRYGYTF
>TRBV7-8|TRBD1|TRBJ1-1|NA
TGTGCCAGCAGCATTGACAGGGCGGCCACTGAAGCTTTCTTT
CASSIDRAATEAFF
>TRBV19|NA|TRBJ2-2|NA
TGTGCCAGCCTCCAGGCAGGGGACACCGGGGAGCTGTTTTTT
CASLQAGDTGELFF
>TRBV5-6|TRBD1|TRBJ1-4|once
TGTGCCAGCAGCTTGGTCGGGACAGGAGATGAAAAACTGTTTTTT
CASSLVGTGDEKLFF
>TRBV19|TRBD2|TRBJ2-7|NA
TGTGCCAGTAGTCCCCAGGCGGGAGGATTGAACGAGCAGTACTTC
CASSPQAGGLNEQYF
>TRBV19|NA|TRBJ2-7|NA
TGTGCCAGTAGTTTACAGGGGAGGAGCGAGCAGTACTTC
CASSLQGRSEQYF
>TRBV28|TRBD2|TRBJ2-3|NA
TGTGCCAGCAGTCCGCCCCTGACTAGCGGGAGGGCCAAAGATACGCAGTATTTT
CASSPPLTSGRAKDTQYF
>TRBV3-1/TRBV3-2|TRBD1|TRBJ2-2|NA
TGTGCCAGCAGCTTAGGGACAGCAGAGACCGGGGAGCTGTTTTTT
CASSLGTAETGELFF
>TRBV27|NA|TRBJ2-7|NA
TGTGCCAGCAGCGGGCGCGGCGGGTCCTACGAGCAGTACTTC
CASSGRGGSYEQYF
>TRBV28|TRBD1|TRBJ1-5|NA
TGTGCCAGCAGTTGGGGCACACAGGGGAGTCAGCCCCAGCATTTT
CASSWGTQGSQPQHF
>TRBV9|TRBD1|TRBJ2-2|NA
TGTGCCAGCAGCGTCTCGACAGGGGAGCACGGGGAGCTGTTTTTT
CASSVSTGEHGELFF
>TRBV11-2|TRBD1|TRBJ2-7|NA
TGTGCCAGCAGCCGAAGGCGGGGACAGGGGGTTTACGAGCAGTACTTC
CASSRRRGQGVYEQYF
>TRBV27|NA|TRBJ2-7|NA
TGTGCCAGCAGAGAGGGCAGCTCCTACGAGCAGTACTTC
CASREGSSYEQYF
>TRBV7-9|NA|TRBJ2-3|once
TGTGCCAGCAGCTGGTCGGTCGAGGATACGCAGTATTTT
CASSWSVEDTQYF
>TRBV29-1|TRBD2|TRBJ2-7|NA
TGCAGCGGAAGTAGCGGGAGTTGGGGCGAGCAGTACTTC
CSGSSGSWGEQYF
>TRBV20-1|NA|TRBJ1-1|NA
TGCAGTGCTAGAGGAACAGCTGAAGCTTTCTTT
CSARGTAEAFF
>TRBV20-1|NA|TRBJ2-3|NA
TGCAGTGCTAGGTGGAGGGATACGCAGTATTTT
CSARWRDTQYF
>TRBV4-1|TRBD2|TRBJ2-5|NA
TGCGCCAGCAGCCAAGAACTAGCGGGAGGGCCCCGGGGGACCCAGTACTTC
CASSQELAGGPRGTQYF
>TRBV7-3|NA|TRBJ2-5|NA
TGTGCCAGCAGCCCCGGAGTAGCGTGGGGGACCCAGTACTTC
CASSPGVAWGTQYF
>TRBV9|NA|TRBJ1-2|NA
TGTGCCAGCAGCGTAGAGGAGGGATCGAGCTATGGCTACACCTTC
CASSVEEGSSYGYTF
>TRBV4-1|NA|TRBJ2-7|NA
TGCGCCAGCAGCCCCAAATCGAGGTACGAGCAGTACTTC
CASSPKSRYEQYF
>TRBV10-3|NA|TRBJ2-3|NA
TGTGCCATCAGTGCCACGGGGGTAGCCGGCACAGATACGCAGTATTTT
CAISATGVAGTDTQYF
>TRBV16|NA|TRBJ2-5|once
TGTGCCAGCAGCTTGGGGACACCGAGTCAGTACTTC
CASSLGTPSQYF
>TRBV4-1|NA|TRBJ1-5|NA
TGCGCCAGCAGCCCCGGGGGGGGGATTGGTCAGCCCCAGCATTTT
CASSPGGGIGQPQHF
>TRBV19|NA|TRBJ1-3|once
TGTGCCAGTAGGCCCTCCCCCTACCGGGACTCTGGAAACACCATATATTTT
CASRPSPYRDSGNTIYF
>TRBV5-8|TRBD2|TRBJ2-3|NA
TGTGCCAGCAGCCGGACTAGCCGCTCTAGCACAGATACGCAGTATTTT
CASSRTSRSSTDTQYF
>TRBV28|NA|TRBJ1-5|NA
TGTGCCAGCAGTTTATCAGGGGGCAATCAGCCCCAGCATTTT
CASSLSGGNQPQHF
>TRBV24-1|TRBD2|TRBJ2-1|NA
TGTGCCACCAGAGGACTAGCGGGAGGGCCCAACAACAATGAGCAGTTCTTC
CATRGLAGGPNNNEQFF
>TRBV5-1|NA|TRBJ2-2|NA
TGCGCCAGCAGCTTGGATCGGAACACCGGGGAGCTGTTTTTT
CASSLDRNTGELFF
>TRBV16|TRBD1|TRBJ1-5|NA
TGTGCCAGCAGCCAAGGACAGGGTATTAAGCCCCAGCATTTT
CASSQGQGIKPQHF
>TRBV29-1|NA|TRBJ2-5|NA
TGCAGCGTGGCACAAGAGACCCAGTACTTC
CSVAQETQYF
>TRBV6-5|NA|TRBJ1-5|NA
TGTGCCAGCAGCAAGGGGGAGGGGAGGCAGCCCCAGCATTTT
CASSKGEGRQPQHF
>TRBV19|NA|TRBJ2-7|NA
TGTGCCAGTAGTCCTCTAGCGCAGAGCTCCTACGAGCAGTACTTC
CASSPLAQSSYEQYF
>TRBV6-6|NA|TRBJ1-1|NA
TGTGCCACCACCGGCGGCAACACTGAAGCTTTCTTT
CATTGGNTEAFF
>TRBV18|TRBD2|TRBJ2-2|NA
TGTGCCAGCTCACCACCTAGCGGGGGCTTTACCGGGGAGCTGTTTTTT
CASSPPSGGFTGELFF
>TRBV19|TRBD2|TRBJ2-5|NA
TGTGCCAGTAGTATAAGAAGGGAGCGGACTAGCGGGGGGCAAGAGACCCAGTACTTC
CASSIRRERTSGGQETQYF
>TRBV27|NA|TRBJ2-1|NA
TGTGCCAGCGTGGGAGCCCGTAAAAATGAGCAGTTCTTC
CASVGARKNEQFF
>TRBV4-1|TRBD1|TRBJ1-4|NA
TGCGCCAGCAGCGAAGGACAGGCAACAACTAATGAAAAACTGTTTTTT
CASSEGQATTNEKLFF
>TRBV6-4|NA|TRBJ2-2|NA
TGTGCCAGCAGTGAACAGTATGACACCGGGGAGCTGTTTTTT
CASSEQYDTGELFF
>TRBV11-2|TRBD1|TRBJ1-1|NA
TGTGCCAGCAGCCAAACCCTGACAGGGGAAGTGGCTTTCTTT
CASSQTLTGEVAFF
>TRBV7-9|NA|TRBJ2-7|NA
TGTGCCAGCAGCTGGACACAGGGTGCCTACGAGCAGTACTTC
CASSWTQGAYEQYF
>TRBV9|NA|TRBJ2-1|NA
TGTGCCAGCAGCGTAGTGTTTGGGGGCTCCAATGAGCAGTTCTTC
CASSVVFGGSNEQFF